Below, one T cell receptor (beta chain) is given with its context. These data originate in a study of blood T cell repertoires in COVID-19. Authors' processing steps: From reference gene primer amplification, estimates of nucleated cell counts were derived. Assay used: immunoSEQ multiplex PCR; TCRdb lists only in-frame clones, some missing. V, J and clone size are those of that table, while D and trimming were read from the DNA. This sample has some 100,000 clones, with approximately 85% found just once. From germline, CDR1 is SGHDN and CDR2 FVKESK. This CDR3 has 15 residues. Trimming cost V 4 bases and J 2 bases, with 12 bases left between them.

This chain links TRBV14 with TRBJ1-3; perhaps TRBD1 as D (6 bases). Sample: peripheral blood. The source of this sequence is an older woman with acute or convalescent COVID-19. This chain's CDR3 is CASSRGPGPGNTIYF. CDR3 bases: TGTGCCAGCAGCCGGGGGCCGGGCCCTGGAAACACCATATATTTT.